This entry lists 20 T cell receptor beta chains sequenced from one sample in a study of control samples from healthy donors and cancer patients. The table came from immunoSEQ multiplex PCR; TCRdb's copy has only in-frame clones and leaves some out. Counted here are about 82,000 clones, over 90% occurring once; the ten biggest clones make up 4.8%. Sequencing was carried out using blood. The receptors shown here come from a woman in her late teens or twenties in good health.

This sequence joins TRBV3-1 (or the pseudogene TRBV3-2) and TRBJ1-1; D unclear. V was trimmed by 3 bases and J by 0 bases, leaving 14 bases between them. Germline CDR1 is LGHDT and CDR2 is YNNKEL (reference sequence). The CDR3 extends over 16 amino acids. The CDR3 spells CASSHSLGEMNTEAFF. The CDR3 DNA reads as TGTGCCAGCAGCCATTCCCTTGGGGAGATGAACACTGAAGCTTTCTTT.

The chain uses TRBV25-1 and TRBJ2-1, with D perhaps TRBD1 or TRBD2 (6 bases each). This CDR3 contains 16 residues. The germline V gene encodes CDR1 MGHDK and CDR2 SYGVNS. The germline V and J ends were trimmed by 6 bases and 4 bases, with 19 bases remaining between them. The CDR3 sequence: CASSVSRDTSYNEQFF. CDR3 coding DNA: TGTGCCAGCAGCGTCTCGCGGGACACATCATACAATGAGCAGTTCTTC.

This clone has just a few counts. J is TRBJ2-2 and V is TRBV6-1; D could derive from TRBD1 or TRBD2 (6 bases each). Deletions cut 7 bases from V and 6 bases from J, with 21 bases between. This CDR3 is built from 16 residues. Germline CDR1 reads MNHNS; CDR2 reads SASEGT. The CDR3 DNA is TGTGCCAGCAATGACCGAGAACAGGGCGGGGCCGGGGAGCTGTTTTTT. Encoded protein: CASNDREQGGAGELFF.

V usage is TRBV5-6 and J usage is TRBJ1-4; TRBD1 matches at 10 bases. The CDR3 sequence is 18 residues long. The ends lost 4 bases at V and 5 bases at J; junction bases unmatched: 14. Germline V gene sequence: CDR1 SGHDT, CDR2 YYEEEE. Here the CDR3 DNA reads TGTGCCAGCAGCCGGAGGGGACAGGGGAGGTTTCGGAATGAAAAACTGTTTTTT. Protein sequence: CASSRRGQGRFRNEKLFF. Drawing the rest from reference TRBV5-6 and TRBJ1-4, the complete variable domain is DAGVTQSPTHLIKTRGQQVTLRCSPKSGHDTVSWYQQALGQGPQFIFQYYEEEERQRGNFPDRFSGHQFPNYSSELNVNALLLGDSALYLCASSRRGQGRFRNEKLFFGSGTQLSVL.

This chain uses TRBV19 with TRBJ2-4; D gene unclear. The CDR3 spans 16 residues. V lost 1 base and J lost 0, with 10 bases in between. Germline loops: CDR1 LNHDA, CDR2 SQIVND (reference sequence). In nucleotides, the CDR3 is TGTGCCAGTAGTATAGGTGTTGGATTAGCCAAAAACATTCAGTACTTC. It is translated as CASSIGVGLAKNIQYF.

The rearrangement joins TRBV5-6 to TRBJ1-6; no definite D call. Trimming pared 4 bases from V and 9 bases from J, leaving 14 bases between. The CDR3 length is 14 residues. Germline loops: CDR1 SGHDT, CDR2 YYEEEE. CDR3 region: CASSPSTWGSPLHF. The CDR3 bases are TGTGCCAGCAGCCCGTCGACGTGGGGTTCACCCCTCCACTTT.

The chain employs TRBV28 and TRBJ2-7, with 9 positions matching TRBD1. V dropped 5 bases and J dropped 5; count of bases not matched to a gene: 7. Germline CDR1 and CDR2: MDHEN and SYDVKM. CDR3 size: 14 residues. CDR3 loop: CASSTPGQGNEQYF. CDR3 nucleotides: TGTGCCAGCAGTACTCCGGGACAGGGCAACGAGCAGTACTTC.

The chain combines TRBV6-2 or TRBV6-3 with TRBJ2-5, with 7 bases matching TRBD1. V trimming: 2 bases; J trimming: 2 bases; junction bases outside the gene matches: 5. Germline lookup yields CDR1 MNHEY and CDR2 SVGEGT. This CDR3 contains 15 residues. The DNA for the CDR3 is TGTGCCAGCAGTTACCTTACGGACAGGCAAGAGACCCAGTACTTC. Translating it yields CASSYLTDRQETQYF.

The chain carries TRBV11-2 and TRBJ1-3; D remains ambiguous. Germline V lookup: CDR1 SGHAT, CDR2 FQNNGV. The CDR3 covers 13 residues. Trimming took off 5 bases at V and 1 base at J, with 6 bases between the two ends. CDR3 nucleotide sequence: TGTGCCAGCAGCCCCAGGTCTGGAAACACCATATATTTT. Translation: CASSPRSGNTIYF.

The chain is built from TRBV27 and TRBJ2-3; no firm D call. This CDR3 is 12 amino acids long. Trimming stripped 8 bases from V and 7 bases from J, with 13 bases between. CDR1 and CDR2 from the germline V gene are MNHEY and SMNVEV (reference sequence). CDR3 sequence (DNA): TGTGCCAGCGGCTCACCTATGAATACGCAGTATTTT. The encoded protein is CASGSPMNTQYF.

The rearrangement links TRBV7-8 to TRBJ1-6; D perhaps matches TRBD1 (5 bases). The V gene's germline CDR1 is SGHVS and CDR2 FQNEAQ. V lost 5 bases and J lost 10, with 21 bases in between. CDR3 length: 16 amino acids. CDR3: CASSRRDRGFGSPLHF. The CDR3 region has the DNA TGTGCCAGCAGCCGGAGAGATAGGGGATTCGGGTCACCCCTCCACTTT. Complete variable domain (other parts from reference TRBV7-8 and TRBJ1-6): GAGVSQSPRYKVAKRGQDVALRCDPISGHVSLFWYQQALGQGPEFLTYFQNEAQLDKSGLPSDRFFAERPEGSVSTLKIQRTQQEDSAVYLCASSRRDRGFGSPLHFGNGTRLTVT.

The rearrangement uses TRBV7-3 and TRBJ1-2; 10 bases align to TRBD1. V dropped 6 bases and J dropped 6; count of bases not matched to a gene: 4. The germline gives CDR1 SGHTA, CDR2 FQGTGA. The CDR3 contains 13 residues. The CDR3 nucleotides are TGTGCCAGCAGTCCGACAGGGGGCGATGGCTACACCTTC. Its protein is CASSPTGGDGYTF.

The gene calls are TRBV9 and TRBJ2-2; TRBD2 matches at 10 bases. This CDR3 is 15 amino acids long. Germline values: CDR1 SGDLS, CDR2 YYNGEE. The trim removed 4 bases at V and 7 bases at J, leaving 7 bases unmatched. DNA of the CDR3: TGTGCCAGCAGCACCAGCGGGAGGGTTATCGGGGAGCTGTTTTTT. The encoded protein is CASSTSGRVIGELFF.

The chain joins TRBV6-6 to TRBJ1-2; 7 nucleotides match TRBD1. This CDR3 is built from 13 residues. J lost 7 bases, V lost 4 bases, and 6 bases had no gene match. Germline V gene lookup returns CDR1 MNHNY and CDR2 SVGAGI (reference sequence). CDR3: CASSLDRVGGYTF. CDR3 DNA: TGTGCCAGCAGTTTAGACAGGGTCGGTGGCTACACCTTC.

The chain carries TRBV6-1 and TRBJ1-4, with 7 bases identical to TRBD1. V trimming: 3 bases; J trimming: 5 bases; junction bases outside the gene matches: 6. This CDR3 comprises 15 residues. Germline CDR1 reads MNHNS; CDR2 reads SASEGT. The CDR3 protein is CASSEYRGQNEKLFF. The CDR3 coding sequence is TGTGCCAGCAGTGAGTACCGGGGACAGAATGAAAAACTGTTTTTT.

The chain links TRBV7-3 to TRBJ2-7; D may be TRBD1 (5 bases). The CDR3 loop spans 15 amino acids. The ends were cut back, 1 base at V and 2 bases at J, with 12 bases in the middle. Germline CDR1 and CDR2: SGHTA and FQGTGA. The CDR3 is CASSLNSGRPYEQYF. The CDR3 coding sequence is TGTGCCAGCAGCTTAAACTCAGGGCGTCCCTACGAGCAGTACTTC.

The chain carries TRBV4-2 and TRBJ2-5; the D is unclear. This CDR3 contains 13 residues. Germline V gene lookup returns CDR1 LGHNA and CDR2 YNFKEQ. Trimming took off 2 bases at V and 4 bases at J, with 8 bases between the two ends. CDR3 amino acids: CASSQSSRETQYF. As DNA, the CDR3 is TGTGCCAGCAGCCAATCCTCCCGAGAGACCCAGTACTTC.

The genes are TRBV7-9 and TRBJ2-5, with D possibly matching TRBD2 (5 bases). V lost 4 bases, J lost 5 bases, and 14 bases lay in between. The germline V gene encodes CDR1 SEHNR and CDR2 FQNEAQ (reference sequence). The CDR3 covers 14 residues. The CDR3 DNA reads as TGTGCCAGCAGCTACGGACTTCCCGGGGAGACCCAGTACTTC. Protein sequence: CASSYGLPGETQYF. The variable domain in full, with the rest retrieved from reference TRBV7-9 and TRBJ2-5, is DTGVSQNPRHKITKRGQNVTFRCDPISEHNRLYWYRQTLGQGPEFLTYFQNEAQLEKSRLLSDRFSAERPKGSFSTLEIQRTEQGDSAMYLCASSYGLPGETQYFGPGTRLLVL.

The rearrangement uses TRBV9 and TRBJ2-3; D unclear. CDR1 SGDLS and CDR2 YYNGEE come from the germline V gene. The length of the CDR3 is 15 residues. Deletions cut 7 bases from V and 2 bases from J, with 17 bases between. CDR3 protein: CASQVSGIPTDTQYF. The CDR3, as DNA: TGTGCCAGCCAAGTCTCGGGTATCCCCACAGATACGCAGTATTTT.

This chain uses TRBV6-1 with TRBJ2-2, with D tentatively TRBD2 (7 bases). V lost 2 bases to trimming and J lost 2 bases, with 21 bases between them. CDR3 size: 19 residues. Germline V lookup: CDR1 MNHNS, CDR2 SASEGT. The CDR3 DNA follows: TGTGCCAGCAGTGAATCAAGGGGGGGCGTGCGGGCAAACACCGGGGAGCTGTTTTTT. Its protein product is CASSESRGGVRANTGELFF.